These T cell receptor beta chains were read from a single sample in a study of response to subunit inactivated influenza vaccine. TCRdb used MiXCR to reprocess the RT-PCR reads, holding one entry per CDR3 protein. This sample has a few hundred thousand distinct CDR3 sequences; 12% occur once, and the top ten carry 7.8%. The sample here was non-naive T cells sorted from PBMCs, taken roughly 15 days before vaccination. The source is a man in his fifties who received an inactivated influenza vaccine. CDR3s include the opening cysteine and the closing phenylalanine or tryptophan. A D gene is named only where the DNA matches it firmly. Size tells how often a clone was seen (once, few, many) or the class of an expanded clone, and some rows leave it out.

D gene: NA
V gene: TRBV20-1
clone size: NA
J gene: TRBJ1-1
CDR3 protein: CSAVEVRGYEAFF
CDR3 DNA: TGCAGTGCTGTAGAGGTAAGGGGATATGAAGCTTTCTTT

D gene: NA
V gene: TRBV20-1
clone size: NA
J gene: TRBJ1-1
CDR3 protein: CSARGVTEAFF
CDR3 DNA: TGCAGTGCTAGGGGGGTGACTGAAGCTTTCTTT

D gene: NA
V gene: TRBV2
clone size: NA
J gene: TRBJ2-5
CDR3 protein: CASRPDQWAETQYF
CDR3 DNA: TGTGCCAGCAGACCCGACCAATGGGCAGAGACCCAGTACTTC

D gene: NA
V gene: TRBV7-2
clone size: few
J gene: TRBJ2-7
CDR3 protein: CASSSTDVSYEQYF
CDR3 DNA: TGTGCCAGCAGCTCTACGGACGTAAGCTACGAGCAGTACTTC

D gene: NA
V gene: TRBV27
clone size: many
J gene: TRBJ2-6
CDR3 protein: CASSPLEFSGANVLTF
CDR3 DNA: TGTGCCAGCAGTCCCCTAGAGTTCTCTGGGGCCAACGTCCTGACTTTC

D gene: TRBD1
V gene: TRBV7-8
clone size: few
J gene: TRBJ1-2
CDR3 protein: CASSLGPRQGDYGYTF
CDR3 DNA: TGTGCCAGCAGCTTAGGGCCGAGACAGGGAGACTATGGCTACACCTTC

D gene: TRBD1
V gene: TRBV4-1
clone size: few
J gene: TRBJ1-2
CDR3 protein: CASSTGGDYGYTF
CDR3 DNA: TGCGCCAGCAGCACAGGGGGGGACTATGGCTACACCTTC

D gene: TRBD1
V gene: TRBV29-1
clone size: NA
J gene: TRBJ2-7
CDR3 protein: CSVESQTGHYEQYF
CDR3 DNA: TGCAGCGTTGAGAGCCAGACAGGGCACTACGAGCAGTACTTC

D gene: NA
V gene: TRBV6-1
clone size: NA
J gene: TRBJ2-7
CDR3 protein: CASTSRANTGGLSYEQYF
CDR3 DNA: TGTGCCAGCACCTCCCGGGCAAATACCGGGGGCCTTTCCTACGAGCAGTACTTC

D gene: TRBD1
V gene: TRBV25-1
clone size: many
J gene: TRBJ1-1
CDR3 protein: CASRSGGTEAFF
CDR3 DNA: TGTGCCAGCCGCTCAGGGGGTACTGAAGCTTTCTTT

D gene: TRBD2
V gene: TRBV3-1
clone size: many
J gene: TRBJ2-2
CDR3 protein: CASSQERRSGANTGELFF
CDR3 DNA: TGTGCCAGCAGCCAAGAACGGAGGAGCGGGGCGAACACCGGGGAGCTGTTTTTT

D gene: NA
V gene: TRBV7-2
clone size: NA
J gene: TRBJ2-7
CDR3 protein: CASSWEPGRSNYEQYF
CDR3 DNA: TGTGCCAGCAGCTGGGAACCGGGACGCTCGAACTACGAGCAGTACTTC

D gene: NA
V gene: TRBV11-2
clone size: many
J gene: TRBJ1-1
CDR3 protein: CASSLNPRAEAFF
CDR3 DNA: TGTGCCAGCAGCTTAAACCCGAGGGCTGAAGCTTTCTTT

D gene: TRBD1
V gene: TRBV20-1
clone size: NA
J gene: TRBJ2-7
CDR3 protein: CSAREDRATGYEQYF
CDR3 DNA: TGCAGTGCTAGAGAAGACAGGGCCACGGGGTACGAGCAGTACTTC

D gene: TRBD1
V gene: TRBV2
clone size: NA
J gene: TRBJ2-1
CDR3 protein: CACCLGTGVSSENEQFF
CDR3 DNA: TGTGCCTGCTGTTTGGGCACAGGGGTGAGTAGCGAGAATGAGCAGTTCTTC

D gene: TRBD1
V gene: TRBV29-1
clone size: NA
J gene: TRBJ2-4
CDR3 protein: CSVVDRGRGKNIQYF
CDR3 DNA: TGCAGCGTAGTCGACAGGGGGCGAGGCAAAAACATTCAGTACTTC

D gene: TRBD1
V gene: TRBV11-2
clone size: few
J gene: TRBJ2-5
CDR3 protein: CASSLVGQGRVGYF
CDR3 DNA: TGTGCCAGCAGCTTAGTGGGACAGGGAAGGGTAGGGTACTTC

D gene: TRBD1
V gene: TRBV20-1
clone size: few
J gene: TRBJ2-1
CDR3 protein: CSASGDRVNEQFF
CDR3 DNA: TGCAGTGCCTCCGGCGACAGGGTAAATGAGCAGTTCTTC

D gene: NA
V gene: TRBV6-2/TRBV6-3
clone size: NA
J gene: TRBJ1-6
CDR3 protein: CASSVNRALALHF
CDR3 DNA: TGTGCCAGCAGTGTAAACAGGGCTTTGGCCCTCCACTTT

D gene: NA
V gene: TRBV14
clone size: NA
J gene: TRBJ1-2
CDR3 protein: CASSQDRQRTYGYTF
CDR3 DNA: TGTGCCAGCAGCCAAGATAGGCAGCGAACTTATGGCTACACCTTC

D gene: NA
V gene: TRBV4-3
clone size: NA
J gene: TRBJ1-1
CDR3 protein: CASSQEYSGGNTEAFF
CDR3 DNA: TGCGCCAGCAGCCAAGAATATTCCGGGGGGAACACTGAAGCTTTCTTT

D gene: NA
V gene: TRBV7-2
clone size: NA
J gene: TRBJ1-4
CDR3 protein: CASSSAGRKLFF
CDR3 DNA: TGTGCCAGCAGCTCAGCCGGCCGAAAACTGTTTTTT

D gene: NA
V gene: TRBV5-1
clone size: few
J gene: TRBJ2-7
CDR3 protein: CASSPGAGSYEQYF
CDR3 DNA: TGCGCCAGCAGCCCGGGGGCGGGATCCTACGAGCAGTACTTC

D gene: NA
V gene: TRBV6-5
clone size: many
J gene: TRBJ1-1
CDR3 protein: CASSYLPHGMNTEAFF
CDR3 DNA: TGTGCCAGCAGTTACCTGCCACATGGAATGAACACTGAAGCTTTCTTT

D gene: TRBD2
V gene: TRBV4-3
clone size: many
J gene: TRBJ2-1
CDR3 protein: CASSQDVSPAGGLNEQFF
CDR3 DNA: TGCGCCAGCAGCCAAGATGTGAGTCCAGCGGGGGGGCTGAATGAGCAGTTCTTC

D gene: TRBD2
V gene: TRBV20-1
clone size: NA
J gene: TRBJ2-5
CDR3 protein: CSAPRTSGGAETQYF
CDR3 DNA: TGCAGTGCTCCCCGGACTAGCGGGGGGGCGGAGACCCAGTACTTC

D gene: NA
V gene: TRBV18
clone size: few
J gene: TRBJ1-5
CDR3 protein: CASSPRRSNQPQHF
CDR3 DNA: TGTGCCAGCTCACCAAGGCGGAGCAATCAGCCCCAGCATTTT

D gene: NA
V gene: TRBV28
clone size: few
J gene: TRBJ2-7
CDR3 protein: CASRHQDWDEQYF
CDR3 DNA: TGTGCCAGCAGGCACCAGGATTGGGACGAGCAGTACTTC

D gene: TRBD1
V gene: TRBV7-3
clone size: NA
J gene: TRBJ2-1
CDR3 protein: CASSRGQVYNEQFF
CDR3 DNA: TGTGCCAGCAGCCGAGGACAGGTCTACAATGAGCAGTTCTTC

D gene: NA
V gene: TRBV28
clone size: many
J gene: TRBJ1-1
CDR3 protein: CASSLHMNTEAFF
CDR3 DNA: TGTGCCAGCAGTTTACATATGAACACTGAAGCTTTCTTT

D gene: TRBD2
V gene: TRBV20-1
clone size: NA
J gene: TRBJ2-3
CDR3 protein: CSARDIGRARGFTDTQYF
CDR3 DNA: TGCAGTGCTAGAGATATCGGGAGGGCACGGGGCTTCACAGATACGCAGTATTTT

D gene: NA
V gene: TRBV6-2/TRBV6-3
clone size: few
J gene: TRBJ2-2
CDR3 protein: CASSTPRSTGELFF
CDR3 DNA: TGTGCCAGCAGTACCCCTCGGTCCACCGGGGAGCTGTTTTTT

D gene: NA
V gene: TRBV29-1
clone size: few
J gene: TRBJ1-2
CDR3 protein: CSVEGGQGPYGYTF
CDR3 DNA: TGCAGCGTTGAAGGGGGGCAGGGACCCTACGGCTACACCTTC

D gene: NA
V gene: TRBV10-3
clone size: NA
J gene: TRBJ2-3
CDR3 protein: CAISGGLTDTQYF
CDR3 DNA: TGTGCCATCAGCGGCGGACTTACAGATACGCAGTATTTT

D gene: TRBD1
V gene: TRBV28
clone size: NA
J gene: TRBJ2-1
CDR3 protein: CASSPQGAYNEQFF
CDR3 DNA: TGTGCCAGCAGTCCACAGGGGGCTTACAATGAGCAGTTCTTC

D gene: TRBD1
V gene: TRBV3-1
clone size: NA
J gene: TRBJ2-7
CDR3 protein: CASSQGVYRGYEQYF
CDR3 DNA: TGTGCCAGCAGCCAAGGGGTTTACAGGGGCTACGAGCAGTACTTC

D gene: TRBD2
V gene: TRBV19
clone size: few
J gene: TRBJ2-1
CDR3 protein: CASSIILAGGNEQFF
CDR3 DNA: TGTGCCAGTAGTATCATATTAGCGGGGGGTAATGAGCAGTTCTTC

D gene: TRBD2
V gene: TRBV5-4
clone size: NA
J gene: TRBJ2-7
CDR3 protein: CASSLSSGGGRQYF
CDR3 DNA: TGTGCCAGCAGCTTATCAAGCGGGGGGGGAAGACAGTACTTC

D gene: NA
V gene: TRBV5-6
clone size: few
J gene: TRBJ2-5
CDR3 protein: CASSLGPTRKETQYF
CDR3 DNA: TGTGCCAGCAGCTTGGGACCGACTAGAAAAGAGACCCAGTACTTC

D gene: NA
V gene: TRBV29-1
clone size: NA
J gene: TRBJ2-5
CDR3 protein: CSVEDPRESTRETQYF
CDR3 DNA: TGCAGCGTTGAAGATCCCCGGGAGAGTACCCGTGAGACCCAGTACTTC

D gene: TRBD2
V gene: TRBV5-1
clone size: few
J gene: TRBJ2-7
CDR3 protein: CASSLVGGEYEQYF
CDR3 DNA: TGCGCCAGCAGCTTGGTCGGGGGGGAATACGAGCAGTACTTC

D gene: TRBD2
V gene: TRBV6-4
clone size: many
J gene: TRBJ2-3
CDR3 protein: CASSERGGGSPDTQYF
CDR3 DNA: TGTGCCAGCAGTGAAAGAGGCGGGGGGAGCCCAGATACGCAGTATTTT

D gene: TRBD1
V gene: TRBV4-3
clone size: NA
J gene: TRBJ1-2
CDR3 protein: CASSQAGQRGYGYTF
CDR3 DNA: TGCGCCAGCAGCCAAGCGGGACAGAGAGGATATGGCTACACCTTC

D gene: NA
V gene: TRBV5-6
clone size: NA
J gene: TRBJ1-1
CDR3 protein: CASSLGAGTLRAEAFF
CDR3 DNA: TGTGCCAGCAGCTTGGGGGCAGGCACTCTCAGGGCTGAAGCTTTCTTT

D gene: NA
V gene: TRBV4-3
clone size: NA
J gene: TRBJ2-1
CDR3 protein: CASSQETGEYNEQFF
CDR3 DNA: TGCGCCAGCAGCCAAGAGACGGGGGAGTACAATGAGCAGTTCTTC

D gene: NA
V gene: TRBV20-1
clone size: few
J gene: TRBJ1-5
CDR3 protein: CSANKLDGNQPQHF
CDR3 DNA: TGCAGTGCCAATAAACTCGACGGCAATCAGCCCCAGCATTTT

D gene: TRBD1
V gene: TRBV12-3/TRBV12-4
clone size: few
J gene: TRBJ2-1
CDR3 protein: CASSAYDRGSYNEQFF
CDR3 DNA: TGTGCCAGCAGTGCCTACGACAGGGGATCCTACAATGAGCAGTTCTTC

D gene: NA
V gene: TRBV12-3/TRBV12-4
clone size: many
J gene: TRBJ1-2
CDR3 protein: CASRGTDRFGFFNYGYTF
CDR3 DNA: TGTGCCAGCAGGGGCACCGACCGCTTTGGCTTTTTTAACTATGGCTACACCTTC

D gene: NA
V gene: TRBV4-1
clone size: few
J gene: TRBJ1-3
CDR3 protein: CASSQLQGNTIYF
CDR3 DNA: TGCGCCAGCAGCCAACTACAGGGAAACACCATATATTTT

D gene: NA
V gene: TRBV20-1
clone size: few
J gene: TRBJ1-1
CDR3 protein: CSARPMDTLREAFF
CDR3 DNA: TGCAGTGCTAGACCAATGGACACGTTGAGGGAAGCTTTCTTT

D gene: TRBD1
V gene: TRBV20-1
clone size: NA
J gene: TRBJ2-1
CDR3 protein: CSARPQGDNEQFF
CDR3 DNA: TGCAGTGCTAGGCCGCAGGGGGACAATGAGCAGTTCTTC

D gene: NA
V gene: TRBV5-1
clone size: NA
J gene: TRBJ2-2
CDR3 protein: CASSLVQANTGELFF
CDR3 DNA: TGCGCCAGCAGCTTGGTCCAGGCGAACACCGGGGAGCTGTTTTTT

D gene: TRBD2
V gene: TRBV7-8
clone size: NA
J gene: TRBJ2-7
CDR3 protein: CASTSRWGGKYEQYF
CDR3 DNA: TGTGCCAGCACCTCCCGTTGGGGGGGTAAGTACGAGCAGTACTTC

D gene: NA
V gene: TRBV5-1
clone size: NA
J gene: TRBJ2-3
CDR3 protein: CASWTQSTDTQYF
CDR3 DNA: TGCGCCAGCTGGACTCAAAGCACAGATACGCAGTATTTT

D gene: TRBD1
V gene: TRBV7-2
clone size: few
J gene: TRBJ2-5
CDR3 protein: CASSRRRGQETQYF
CDR3 DNA: TGTGCCAGCAGCCGCCGCAGGGGACAGGAGACCCAGTACTTC

D gene: NA
V gene: TRBV4-3
clone size: many
J gene: TRBJ2-7
CDR3 protein: CASSLREGGATYEQYF
CDR3 DNA: TGCGCCAGCAGCCTGAGGGAGGGGGGGGCCACCTACGAGCAGTACTTC

D gene: TRBD2
V gene: TRBV7-8
clone size: NA
J gene: TRBJ2-7
CDR3 protein: CASSFGGPSGTYEQYF
CDR3 DNA: TGTGCCAGCAGCTTCGGTGGGCCTAGCGGGACCTACGAGCAGTACTTC

D gene: NA
V gene: TRBV24-1
clone size: NA
J gene: TRBJ2-1
CDR3 protein: CATSGDVADSYNEQFF
CDR3 DNA: TGTGCCACCAGTGGGGATGTGGCGGATTCCTACAATGAGCAGTTCTTC